The present T cell receptor beta chain was sequenced within a study of blood T cell repertoires in COVID-19. Germline V lookup: CDR1 SGDLS, CDR2 YYNGEE. The length of the CDR3 is 14 residues. V shed 0 bases, J shed 8 bases, and the junction held 0 bases outside the gene matches. Using immunoSEQ multiplex PCR, the repertoire was profiled, and TCRdb retains in-frame clones only, with some absent. Among 200,000 or so clones listed, under 90% were seen once. Sequences were obtained from peripheral blood. The sequence was obtained from a man aged 30-40 years with active or convalescent COVID-19. J is TRBJ1-6 and V is TRBV9, with 9 bases matching TRBD1. CDR3 DNA sequence: TGTGCCAGCAGCGTAGGGGACAGGGATTCACCCCTCCACTTT. This sequence encodes CASSVGDRDSPLHF.